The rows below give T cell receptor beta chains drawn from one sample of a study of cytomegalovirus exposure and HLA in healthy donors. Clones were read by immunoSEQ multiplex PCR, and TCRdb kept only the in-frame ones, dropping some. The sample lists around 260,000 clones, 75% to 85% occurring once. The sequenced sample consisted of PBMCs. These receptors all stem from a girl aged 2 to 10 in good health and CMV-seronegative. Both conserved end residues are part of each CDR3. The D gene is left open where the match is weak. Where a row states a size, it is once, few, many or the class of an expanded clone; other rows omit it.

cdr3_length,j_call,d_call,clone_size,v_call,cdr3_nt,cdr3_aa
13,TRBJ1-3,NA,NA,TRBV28,TGTGCCAGCAGACAACAGGGTCGAAACACCATATATTTT,CASRQQGRNTIYF
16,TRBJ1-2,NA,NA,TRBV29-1,TGCAGCGTTGTTGGTACAGGGATTTTTGGTAACTATGGCTACACCTTC,CSVVGTGIFGNYGYTF
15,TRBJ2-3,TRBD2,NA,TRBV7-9,TGTGCCAGCAGCACTAGCGGGATCGGCACAGATACGCAGTATTTT,CASSTSGIGTDTQYF
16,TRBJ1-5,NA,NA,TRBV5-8,TGTGCCAGCAGTTCCAAGGTAGGGGTAAGAGGTCAGCCCCAGCATTTT,CASSSKVGVRGQPQHF
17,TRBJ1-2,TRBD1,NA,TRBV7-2,TGTGCCAGCAGCTTACAGCCAACAGGGGACGAAGACTATGGCTACACCTTC,CASSLQPTGDEDYGYTF
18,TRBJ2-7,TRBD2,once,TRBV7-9,TGTTCCAGCAGCTTCCTACCGGGCGGCGGGAGCACGTCCTACGAGCAGTACTTC,CSSSFLPGGGSTSYEQYF
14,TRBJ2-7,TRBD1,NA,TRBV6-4,TGTGCCAGGCGTAGGACAGGGTTCTCCTACGAGCAGTACTTC,CARRRTGFSYEQYF
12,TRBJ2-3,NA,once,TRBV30,TGTGCCTGGAGTGTTTCGAGCCTCGCGCAGTATTTT,CAWSVSSLAQYF
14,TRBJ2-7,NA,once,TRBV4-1,TGCGCCAGCAGCCAAGGTGATGGCCGAGGTGAGCAGTACTTC,CASSQGDGRGEQYF
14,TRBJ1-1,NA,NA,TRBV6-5,TGTGCCAGCAGTTCGGACAGCCGGAGGACTGAAGCTTTCTTT,CASSSDSRRTEAFF
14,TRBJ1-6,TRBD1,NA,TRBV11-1,TGTGCCAGCAGCTTTGGACAGGGAAGATCACCCCTCCACTTT,CASSFGQGRSPLHF
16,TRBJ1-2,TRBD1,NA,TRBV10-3,TGTGCCATCAGTGAGTCAGCAAGGACAGGAGACTATGGCTACACCTTC,CAISESARTGDYGYTF
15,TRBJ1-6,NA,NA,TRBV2,TGTGCCAGCAGTGAGCAGGACAAACTCAATTCACCCCTCCACTTT,CASSEQDKLNSPLHF
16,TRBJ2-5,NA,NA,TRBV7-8,TGTGCCAGCAGCTTAATTTGGGCCAGGGGCCAAGAGACCCAGTACTTC,CASSLIWARGQETQYF
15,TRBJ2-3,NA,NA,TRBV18,TGTGCCAGCTCACCCGGAGGCGGGACAGCAGATACGCAGTATTTT,CASSPGGGTADTQYF
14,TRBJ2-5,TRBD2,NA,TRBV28,TGTGCCAGCAGTCCACAAGCGGGAGTTCGGGCCCAGTACTTC,CASSPQAGVRAQYF
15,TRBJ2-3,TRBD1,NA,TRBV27,TGTGCCAGCACTTTAGGACAGGGAAGCACAGATACGCAGTATTTT,CASTLGQGSTDTQYF